The source of this T cell receptor beta chain is a study of patients and donors after allogeneic stem cell transplantation. Trimming took off 0 bases at V and 4 bases at J, with 18 bases between the two ends. The CDR3 contains 18 residues. Germline loops: CDR1 LGHDT, CDR2 YNNKEL (reference sequence). This clonotype was observed a few times. TCRdb itself ran the RT-PCR reads through MiXCR, one entry per CDR3 protein. This repertoire shows roughly 190,000 distinct CDR3 sequences, more than 35% found once; its top ten account for 33%. Specimen: blood, either unsorted or a sorted T cell fraction (not recorded which). The chain carries TRBV3-1 and TRBJ1-4; possibly TRBD1 for D (5 bases). The origin of this receptor is a human donor who was either an allogeneic HSCT recipient or a stem cell or donor lymphocyte infusion donor (not recorded which). It is not recorded whose cells these are; they may come from a transplant donor. The CDR3 spells CASSQELPLGTNNEKLFF. As DNA, the CDR3 is TGTGCCAGCAGCCAAGAATTACCTCTGGGGACTAATAATGAAAAACTGTTTTTT.